This T cell receptor beta chain was identified in a study of blood T cell repertoires in COVID-19. Study at large: Specimens from acute and convalescent COVID-19 originated in the United States, Italy and Spain. PBMCs, B-cell-depleted T cells, or T cells provided the cDNA or gDNA that made up the material.

The CDR3 runs to 15 residues. V lost 0 bases and J 3 bases, leaving 11 bases between the germline ends. CDR1 is KGHSH and CDR2 is LQKENI in the germline V gene. Patients from Seattle were sampled longitudinally, starting during active infection. Original handling: Estimation of nucleated cell counts relied on the amplification of reference gene primers. Here immunoSEQ multiplex PCR was the method, and the copy in TCRdb shows in-frame clones only, minus some. Clone size and the V and J calls come from that table; the DNA yielded D and trimming. This table has about 170,000 clones, approximately 85% appearing once.

Material for sequencing was peripheral blood. The source is an older man with COVID-19, enrolled during active disease. The J gene is TRBJ1-2, the V gene TRBV18; no reliable D call. The CDR3 DNA reads TGTGCCAGCTCACCACCGGGCAGACCCTACTATGGCTACACCTTC. This codes for CASSPPGRPYYGYTF.